This TCR beta chain is from a study of shared clonotypes between healthy human individuals. Genomic DNA per cell subset filled all wells of several immunoSEQ plates. For sorted subsets, about 0.2 ug DNA per replicate equaled approximately 32,000 T cell genomes. Clones were read by immunoSEQ multiplex PCR, and TCRdb kept only the in-frame ones, dropping some. The repertoire holds under 850,000 clones, with around 70% as singletons. Note on this clone: Its antigen remains unidentified.

Broader study findings: Relative to memory subsets, naive subsets generally showed larger estimated richness.

The V gene lost 5 bases and the J gene lost 4 bases, with 11 bases spanning the gap. Germline V CDR1 and CDR2: SGHVT, SQSDAQ. The CDR3 has 13 residues. The sequence was obtained from a woman between 25 and 40 years old in good health. This rearrangement joins TRBV7-4 to TRBJ1-1; D remains ambiguous. The sample consisted of memory CD4+ T cells sorted from blood. Subset in this sample: CD45RA-negative fraction. This chain's CDR3 is CASSRDVGTEAFF. The CDR3 nucleotides are TGTGCCAGCAGCCGCGATGTTGGCACTGAAGCTTTCTTT.